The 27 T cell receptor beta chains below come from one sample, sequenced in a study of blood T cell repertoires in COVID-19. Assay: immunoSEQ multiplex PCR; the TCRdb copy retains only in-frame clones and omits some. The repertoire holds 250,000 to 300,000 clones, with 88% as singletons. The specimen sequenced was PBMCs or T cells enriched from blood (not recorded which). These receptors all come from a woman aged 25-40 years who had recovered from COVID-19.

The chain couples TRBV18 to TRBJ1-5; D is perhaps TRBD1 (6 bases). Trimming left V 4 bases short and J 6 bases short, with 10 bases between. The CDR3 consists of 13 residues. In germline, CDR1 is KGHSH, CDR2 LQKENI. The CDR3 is CASSLDRIQPQHF. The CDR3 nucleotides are TGTGCCAGCTCACTCGACAGGATTCAGCCCCAGCATTTT. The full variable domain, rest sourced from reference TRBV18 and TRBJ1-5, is NAGVMQNPRHLVRRRGQEARLRCSPMKGHSHVYWYRQLPEEGLKFMVYLQKENIIDESGMPKERFSAEFPKEGPSILRIQQVVRGDSAAYFCASSLDRIQPQHFGDGTRLSIL.

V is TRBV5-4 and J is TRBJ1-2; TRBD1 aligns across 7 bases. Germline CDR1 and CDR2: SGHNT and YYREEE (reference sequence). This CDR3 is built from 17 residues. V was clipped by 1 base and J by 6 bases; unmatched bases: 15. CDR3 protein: CASSLRDRVLSGHGYTF. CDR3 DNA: TGTGCCAGCAGCTTGCGAGACAGGGTACTCAGTGGCCATGGCTACACCTTC.

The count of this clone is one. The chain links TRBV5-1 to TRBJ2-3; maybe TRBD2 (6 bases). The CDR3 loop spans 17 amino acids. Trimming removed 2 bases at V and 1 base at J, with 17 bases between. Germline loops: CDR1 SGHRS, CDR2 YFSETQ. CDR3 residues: CASSFGPRDFGTDTQYF. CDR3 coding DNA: TGCGCCAGCAGCTTTGGCCCCCGGGACTTTGGCACAGATACGCAGTATTTT.

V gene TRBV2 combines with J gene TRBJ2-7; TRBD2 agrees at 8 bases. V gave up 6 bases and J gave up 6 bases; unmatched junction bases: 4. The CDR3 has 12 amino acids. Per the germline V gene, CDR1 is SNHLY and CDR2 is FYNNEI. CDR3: CASRLLAAEQYF. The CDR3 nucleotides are TGTGCCAGCAGGTTACTAGCGGCCGAGCAGTACTTC.

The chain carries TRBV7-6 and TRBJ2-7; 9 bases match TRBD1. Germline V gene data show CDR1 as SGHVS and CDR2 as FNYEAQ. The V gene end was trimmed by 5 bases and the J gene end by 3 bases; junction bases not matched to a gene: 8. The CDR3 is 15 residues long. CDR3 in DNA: TGTGCCAGCAGCCGACCTCCGGGACAGGGCTACGAGCAGTACTTC. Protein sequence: CASSRPPGQGYEQYF.

CDR3 DNA: TGTGCCAGCAGCGTGACTGCTGGCTACGAGCAGTACTTC. The encoded protein is CASSVTAGYEQYF. The V call is TRBV9, the J call TRBJ2-7; D gene uncertain. V was trimmed by 2 bases and J by 3 bases, leaving 9 bases between them. The CDR3 contains 13 residues. The germline V gene encodes CDR1 SGDLS and CDR2 YYNGEE.

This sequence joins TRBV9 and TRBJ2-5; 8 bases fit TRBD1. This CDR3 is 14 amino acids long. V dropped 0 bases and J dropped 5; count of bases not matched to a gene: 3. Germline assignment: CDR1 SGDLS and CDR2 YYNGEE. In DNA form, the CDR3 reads TGTGCCAGCAGCGTAGCAGGGGGCTCGGAGACCCAGTACTTC. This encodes CASSVAGGSETQYF.

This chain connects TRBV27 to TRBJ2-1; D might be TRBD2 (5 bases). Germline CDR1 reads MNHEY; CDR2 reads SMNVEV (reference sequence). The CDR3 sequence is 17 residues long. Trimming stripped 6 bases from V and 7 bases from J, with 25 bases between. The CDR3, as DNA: TGTGCCAGCAGCAGTCTTGGAAGCGGCCCCAGTGGGAATGAGCAGTTCTTC. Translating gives CASSSLGSGPSGNEQFF.

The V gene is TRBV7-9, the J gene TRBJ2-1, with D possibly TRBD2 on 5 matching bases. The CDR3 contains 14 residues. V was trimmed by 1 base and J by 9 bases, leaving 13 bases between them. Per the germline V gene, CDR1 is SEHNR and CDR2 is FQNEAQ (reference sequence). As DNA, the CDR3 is TGTGCCAGCAGCTTAGGGACTCTGAGGACTGAGCAGTTCTTC. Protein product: CASSLGTLRTEQFF.

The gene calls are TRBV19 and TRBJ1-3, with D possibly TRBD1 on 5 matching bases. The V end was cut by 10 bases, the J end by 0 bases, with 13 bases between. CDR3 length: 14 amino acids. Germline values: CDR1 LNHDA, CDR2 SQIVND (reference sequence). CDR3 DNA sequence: TGTGCCACCGATGACAGTTACTCTGGAAACACCATATATTTT. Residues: CATDDSYSGNTIYF.

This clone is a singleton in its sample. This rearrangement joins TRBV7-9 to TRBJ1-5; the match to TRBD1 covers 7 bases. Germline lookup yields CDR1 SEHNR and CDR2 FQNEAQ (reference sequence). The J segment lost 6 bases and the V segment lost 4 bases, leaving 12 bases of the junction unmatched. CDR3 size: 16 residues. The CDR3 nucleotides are TGTGCCAGCAGCTCTGCAGACAGGGAAGAAAGTCAGCCCCAGCATTTT. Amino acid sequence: CASSSADREESQPQHF.

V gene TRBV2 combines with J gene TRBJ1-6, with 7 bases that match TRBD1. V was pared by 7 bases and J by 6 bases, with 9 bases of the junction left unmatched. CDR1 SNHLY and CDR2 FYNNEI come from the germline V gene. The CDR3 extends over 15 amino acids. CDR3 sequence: CASTIQGMGNSPLHF. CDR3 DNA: TGTGCCAGCACCATACAGGGGATGGGTAATTCACCCCTCCACTTT.

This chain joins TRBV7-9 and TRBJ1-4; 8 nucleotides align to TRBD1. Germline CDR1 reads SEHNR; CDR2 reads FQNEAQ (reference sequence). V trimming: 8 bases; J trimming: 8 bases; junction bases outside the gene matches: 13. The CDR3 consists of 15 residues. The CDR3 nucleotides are TGTGCCAGCGGCCGGTTGGGCAGGGGGCAGGAAAAACTGTTTTTT. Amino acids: CASGRLGRGQEKLFF.

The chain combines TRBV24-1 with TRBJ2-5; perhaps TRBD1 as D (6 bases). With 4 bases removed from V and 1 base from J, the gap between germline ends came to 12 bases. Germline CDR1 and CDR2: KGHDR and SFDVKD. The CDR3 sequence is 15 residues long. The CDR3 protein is CATSDPRGTQETQYF. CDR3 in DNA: TGTGCCACCAGTGACCCGAGGGGGACCCAAGAGACCCAGTACTTC.

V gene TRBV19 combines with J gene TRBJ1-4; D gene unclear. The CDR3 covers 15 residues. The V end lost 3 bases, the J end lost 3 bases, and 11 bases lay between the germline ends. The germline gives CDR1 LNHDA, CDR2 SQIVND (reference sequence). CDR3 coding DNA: TGTGCCAGTAGTATGGTCCCAGGCCCTAATGAAAAACTGTTTTTT. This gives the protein CASSMVPGPNEKLFF.

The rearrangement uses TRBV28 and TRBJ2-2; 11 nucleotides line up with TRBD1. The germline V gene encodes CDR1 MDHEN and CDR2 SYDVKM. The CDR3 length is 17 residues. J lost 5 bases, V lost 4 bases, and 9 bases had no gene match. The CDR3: CASSSGQGAQLTGELFF. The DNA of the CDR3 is TGTGCCAGCAGTTCCGGACAGGGGGCGCAACTGACCGGGGAGCTGTTTTTT.

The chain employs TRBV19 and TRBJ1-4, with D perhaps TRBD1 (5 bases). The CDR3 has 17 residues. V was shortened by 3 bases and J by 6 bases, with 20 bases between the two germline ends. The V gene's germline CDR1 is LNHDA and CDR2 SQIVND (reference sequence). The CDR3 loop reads CASSIPPGGRIDEKLFF. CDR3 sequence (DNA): TGTGCCAGTAGTATTCCGCCCGGGGGACGCATAGATGAAAAACTGTTTTTT.

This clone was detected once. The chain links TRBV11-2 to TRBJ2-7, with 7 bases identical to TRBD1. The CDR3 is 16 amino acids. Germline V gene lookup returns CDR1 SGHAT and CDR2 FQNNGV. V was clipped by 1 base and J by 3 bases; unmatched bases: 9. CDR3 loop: CASSLAGDSSYYEQYF. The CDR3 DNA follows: TGTGCCAGCAGCTTAGCCGGGGACAGCTCATACTACGAGCAGTACTTC.

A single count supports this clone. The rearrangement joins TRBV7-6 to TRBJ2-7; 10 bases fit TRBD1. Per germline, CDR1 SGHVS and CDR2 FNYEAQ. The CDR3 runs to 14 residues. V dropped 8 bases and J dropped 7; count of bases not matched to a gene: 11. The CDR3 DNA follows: TGTGCCAGCTCCTCCGGGACAGGGGCGCGGGAGCAGTACTTC. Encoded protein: CASSSGTGAREQYF.

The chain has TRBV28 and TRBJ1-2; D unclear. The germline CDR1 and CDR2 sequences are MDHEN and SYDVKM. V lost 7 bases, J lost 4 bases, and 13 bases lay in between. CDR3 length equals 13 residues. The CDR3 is CASTLTTLYGYTF. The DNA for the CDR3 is TGTGCCAGCACTCTCACGACACTCTATGGCTACACCTTC.

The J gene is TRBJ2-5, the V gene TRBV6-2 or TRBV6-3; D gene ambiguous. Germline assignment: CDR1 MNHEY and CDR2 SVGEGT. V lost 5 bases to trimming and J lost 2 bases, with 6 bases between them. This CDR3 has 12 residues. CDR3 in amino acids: CASSPRQETQYF. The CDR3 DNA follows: TGTGCCAGCAGTCCGCGGCAAGAGACCCAGTACTTC.

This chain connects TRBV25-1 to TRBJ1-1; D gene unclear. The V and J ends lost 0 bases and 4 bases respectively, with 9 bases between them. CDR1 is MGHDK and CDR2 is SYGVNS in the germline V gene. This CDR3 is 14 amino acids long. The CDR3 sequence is CASSEYQEGTEAFF. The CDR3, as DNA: TGTGCCAGCAGTGAATACCAGGAGGGCACTGAAGCTTTCTTT.

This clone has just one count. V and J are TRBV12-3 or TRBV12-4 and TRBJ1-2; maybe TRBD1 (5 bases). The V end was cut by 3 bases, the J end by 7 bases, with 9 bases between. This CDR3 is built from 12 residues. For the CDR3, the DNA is TGTGCCAGCAGTTTCGGAGGGACTGGCTACACCTTC. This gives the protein CASSFGGTGYTF.

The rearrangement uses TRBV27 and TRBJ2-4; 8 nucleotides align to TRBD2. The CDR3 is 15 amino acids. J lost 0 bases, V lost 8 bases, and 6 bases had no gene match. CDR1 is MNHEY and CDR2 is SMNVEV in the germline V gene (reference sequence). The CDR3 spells CASRGTREAKNIQYF. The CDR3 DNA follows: TGTGCCAGCCGGGGGACTAGGGAAGCCAAAAACATTCAGTACTTC.

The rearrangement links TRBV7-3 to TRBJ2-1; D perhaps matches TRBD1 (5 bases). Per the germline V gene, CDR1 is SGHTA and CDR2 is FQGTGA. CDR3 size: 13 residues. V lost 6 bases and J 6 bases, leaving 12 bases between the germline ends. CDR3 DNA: TGTGCCAGCAGTGGCAGGGCTGTCAATGAGCAGTTCTTC. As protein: CASSGRAVNEQFF.

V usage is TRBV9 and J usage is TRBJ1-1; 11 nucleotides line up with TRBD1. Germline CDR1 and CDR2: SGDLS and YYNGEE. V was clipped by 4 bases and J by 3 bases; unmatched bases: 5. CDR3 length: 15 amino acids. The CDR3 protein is CASSSGQGADTEAFF. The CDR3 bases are TGTGCCAGCAGCTCAGGACAGGGGGCGGACACTGAAGCTTTCTTT.

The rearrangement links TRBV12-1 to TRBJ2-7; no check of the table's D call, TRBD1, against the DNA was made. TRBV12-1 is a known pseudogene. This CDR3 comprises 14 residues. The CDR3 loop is CASSSWGRGYEQYF. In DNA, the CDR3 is TGTGCCAGCAGCTCCTGGGGCAGGGGGTACGAGCAGTACTTC.